This is a list of T cell receptor beta chains from one sample in a study of T cells in Graves' hyperthyroidism and ophthalmopathy. Each CDR3 protein gets one entry after TCRdb re-called the multiplex PCR reads with MiXCR. The sample lists approximately 870,000 distinct CDR3 sequences; about 38% were seen once. The sequencing input was blood. The receptors here all came from a man between 18 and 35 years old with Graves' hyperthyroidism. Each CDR3 is given with its conserved first and last residue. D genes are given only for firm matches. Some rows have no size entry. The others give once, few or many, or a class for an expanded clone.

size,length,D,J,V,CDR3,DNA
few,14,.,TRBJ2-3,TRBV15,CATSSAIEADTQYF,TGTGCCACCAGCAGTGCAATAGAGGCCGATACGCAGTATTTT
few,16,.,TRBJ2-2,TRBV7-6,CASSLLVIANTGELFF,TGTGCCAGCAGCTTACTCGTCATAGCGAACACCGGGGAGCTGTTTTTT
few,12,.,TRBJ1-2,TRBV6-6,CASLGESYGYTF,TGTGCCAGCCTAGGGGAGTCCTATGGCTACACCTTC
.,15,TRBD1,TRBJ1-4,TRBV7-9,CASSPGRGLQEKLFF,TGTGCCAGCAGCCCGGGAAGGGGGCTTCAAGAAAAACTGTTTTTT
many,13,.,TRBJ2-5,TRBV7-2,CASRTTGQETQYF,TGTGCCAGCAGGACGACAGGACAAGAGACCCAGTACTTC
.,16,.,TRBJ2-7,TRBV11-2,CASSFSLPGSSYEQYF,TGTGCCAGCAGTTTCAGTCTTCCAGGGAGTTCCTACGAGCAGTACTTC
.,15,.,TRBJ1-6,TRBV4-1,CASSQEGRVGSPLHF,TGCGCCAGCAGCCAAGAGGGGAGGGTTGGCTCACCCCTCCACTTT
.,16,.,TRBJ1-2,TRBV15,CATSNGTYWANYGYTF,TGTGCCACCAGCAACGGGACTTATTGGGCTAACTATGGCTACACCTTC
few,14,.,TRBJ1-1,TRBV5-1,CASRRREGNTEAFF,TGCGCCAGCCGGCGGAGGGAGGGGAACACTGAAGCTTTCTTT
.,14,TRBD2,TRBJ2-5,TRBV6-5,CASSYQGLGETQYF,TGTGCCAGCAGTTACCAGGGACTAGGGGAGACCCAGTACTTC
many,12,.,TRBJ1-2,TRBV20-1,CSASPFHYGYTF,TGCAGTGCTAGTCCGTTTCACTATGGCTACACCTTC
few,17,.,TRBJ1-5,TRBV20-1,CSAREMSDEGDVQPQHF,TGCAGTGCTAGAGAAATGTCGGACGAGGGTGATGTTCAGCCCCAGCATTTT
.,13,.,TRBJ1-5,TRBV10-3,CATGPGSNQPQHF,TGTGCCACCGGGCCTGGGAGCAATCAGCCCCAGCATTTT
.,12,TRBD1,TRBJ1-1,TRBV20-1,CSPKGGQRGAFF,TGCAGTCCAAAGGGGGGACAGAGGGGGGCTTTCTTT
many,13,.,TRBJ2-5,TRBV7-2,CASSQDKAETQYF,TGTGCCAGCAGCCAGGACAAGGCAGAGACCCAGTACTTC
.,15,.,TRBJ2-7,TRBV28,CASSFIQGRPYEQYF,TGTGCCAGCAGTTTTATCCAGGGTAGACCATACGAGCAGTACTTC
many,16,TRBD1,TRBJ2-5,TRBV24-1,CATSDPKDRGRETQYF,TGTGCCACCAGTGACCCCAAGGACAGGGGGAGGGAGACCCAGTACTTC
.,13,.,TRBJ1-1,TRBV12-3/TRBV12-4,CASSPQGNPEAFF,TGTGCCAGCAGTCCTCAGGGAAACCCTGAAGCTTTCTTT
many,14,TRBD1,TRBJ1-1,TRBV5-1,CASSHDRVSTEAFF,TGCGCCAGCAGCCACGACAGGGTATCAACTGAAGCTTTCTTT
.,16,TRBD1,TRBJ1-1,TRBV19,CASIIGTGSTNTEAFF,TGTGCCAGTATCATCGGGACAGGGTCAACGAACACTGAAGCTTTCTTT
.,14,TRBD1,TRBJ1-5,TRBV10-3,CATGTGGPYQPQHF,TGTGCCACCGGGACAGGGGGTCCCTATCAGCCCCAGCATTTT
many,16,.,TRBJ1-3,TRBV15,CATSRDQTGTGNTIYF,TGTGCCACCAGCAGAGATCAAACAGGGACTGGAAACACCATATATTTT
.,15,TRBD2,TRBJ2-7,TRBV7-9,CASSGVGTSDYEQYF,TGTGCCAGCAGCGGCGTCGGGACTAGCGACTACGAGCAGTACTTC
.,16,TRBD1,TRBJ1-1,TRBV2,CASSRTGGLLNTEAFF,TGTGCCAGCAGTCGGACAGGGGGCCTCCTGAACACTGAAGCTTTCTTT
.,16,TRBD1,TRBJ1-5,TRBV10-3,CAISDTGEGASEPQHF,TGTGCCATCAGTGATACAGGGGAGGGGGCTTCTGAGCCCCAGCATTTT
.,14,.,TRBJ2-7,TRBV9,CASSLRGIGEEQYF,TGTGCCAGCAGTTTAAGGGGAATCGGGGAAGAGCAGTACTTC
.,16,TRBD1,TRBJ2-7,TRBV7-2,CASTQAWDRGLFEQYF,TGTGCCAGCACCCAGGCCTGGGACAGGGGGCTTTTCGAGCAGTACTTC
many,16,.,TRBJ1-5,TRBV2,CASSDPPGRGNQPQHF,TGTGCCAGCAGTGACCCGCCGGGACGGGGAAATCAGCCCCAGCATTTT
.,14,TRBD1,TRBJ1-2,TRBV7-9,CASSETGGMEGYTF,TGTGCCAGCAGCGAGACAGGGGGCATGGAGGGCTACACCTTC
.,17,TRBD1,TRBJ1-1,TRBV19,CASSGRTGPSRDTEAFF,TGTGCCAGTAGTGGGAGGACAGGGCCAAGCCGGGACACTGAAGCTTTCTTT
.,13,.,TRBJ1-1,TRBV5-1,CASSSNTNTEAFF,TGCGCCAGCAGCTCCAACACGAACACTGAAGCTTTCTTT
few,12,.,TRBJ1-2,TRBV7-9,CASSRATYGYTF,TGTGCCAGCAGCCGGGCAACCTATGGCTACACCTTC
few,13,.,TRBJ1-1,TRBV7-6,CASARGRNTEAFF,TGTGCCAGCGCCCGCGGACGGAACACTGAAGCTTTCTTT
few,16,TRBD2,TRBJ2-7,TRBV11-2,CASSEFRTSVSYEQYF,TGTGCCAGCAGCGAATTTAGGACTAGCGTATCCTACGAGCAGTACTTC
few,14,.,TRBJ2-6,TRBV20-1,CSARLGVGANVLTF,TGCAGTGCTAGATTAGGGGTCGGGGCCAACGTCCTGACTTTC
.,13,.,TRBJ2-7,TRBV11-2,CASSFGGNGEQYF,TGTGCCAGCAGCTTTGGGGGGAACGGCGAGCAGTACTTC
.,14,.,TRBJ2-7,TRBV9,CASSVAASGYEQYF,TGTGCCAGCAGCGTAGCCGCCAGCGGCTACGAGCAGTACTTC
.,13,.,TRBJ2-2,TRBV20-1,CSATGTLAGELFF,TGCAGTGCTACCGGGACACTCGCCGGGGAGCTGTTTTTT
.,13,.,TRBJ1-4,TRBV6-5,CASQILTNEKLFF,TGTGCCAGCCAGATACTAACTAATGAAAAACTGTTTTTT
few,16,.,TRBJ1-5,TRBV5-6,CASSLGTSTTYQPQHF,TGTGCCAGCAGCTTGGGGACAAGCACAACCTATCAGCCCCAGCATTTT
few,14,TRBD2,TRBJ2-5,TRBV7-9,CASTVTSGKETQYF,TGTGCCAGCACCGTGACTAGCGGTAAAGAGACCCAGTACTTC
.,13,.,TRBJ1-1,TRBV7-2,CASSAGFNTEAFF,TGTGCCAGCAGCGCGGGATTCAACACTGAAGCTTTCTTT
.,17,TRBD1,TRBJ2-2,TRBV5-6,CASSLGTRDRDPGELFF,TGTGCCAGCAGCCTGGGGACACGGGACAGGGATCCCGGGGAGCTGTTTTTT
many,13,TRBD1,TRBJ1-2,TRBV10-2,CASRPGQFYGYTF,TGCGCCAGCCGACCGGGACAGTTCTATGGCTACACCTTC
.,13,.,TRBJ1-5,TRBV4-2,CASSYWGNQPQHF,TGTGCCAGCAGTTACTGGGGAAATCAGCCCCAGCATTTT
many,14,.,TRBJ1-1,TRBV5-1,CASRTGHQNTEAFF,TGCGCCAGCAGAACGGGACACCAGAACACTGAAGCTTTCTTT
few,14,.,TRBJ2-7,TRBV2,CASSSDPRSYEQYF,TGTGCCAGCAGCTCGGACCCAAGGTCCTACGAGCAGTACTTC
.,12,TRBD1,TRBJ1-2,TRBV20-1,CSTDRGGYGYTF,TGCAGCACTGACAGGGGGGGCTATGGCTACACCTTC
.,15,TRBD2,TRBJ2-7,TRBV7-2,CASSPWTSTPYEQYF,TGTGCCAGCAGCCCTTGGACTAGCACCCCCTACGAGCAGTACTTC
.,17,TRBD1,TRBJ2-2,TRBV6-5,CASSYGTGGAVTGELFF,TGTGCCAGCAGTTACGGGACAGGGGGCGCGGTAACCGGGGAGCTGTTTTTT
.,10,.,TRBJ1-2,TRBV29-1,CRAWVPGYTF,TGCAGGGCATGGGTCCCTGGCTACACCTTC
.,12,.,TRBJ1-2,TRBV10-3,CAIRSDGHGYTF,TGTGCCATCAGATCGGACGGACATGGCTACACCTTC
many,13,.,TRBJ1-6,TRBV10-3,CATEEGSGSPLHF,TGTGCCACCGAGGAAGGGAGTGGTTCACCCCTCCACTTT
few,16,TRBD1,TRBJ1-6,TRBV5-4,CASSLPQTGGNSPLHF,TGTGCCAGCAGCCTCCCCCAAACAGGGGGCAATTCACCCCTCCACTTT